A selection of T cell receptor beta chains follows, all from one sample in a study of identical twins. TCRdb itself ran the 5' RACE reads through MiXCR, one entry per CDR3 protein. Of roughly 630,000 distinct CDR3 sequences listed, 7.1% are singletons. The same specimen was also included in a second study, on yellow fever vaccine responses in identical twins.

Sequencing used PBMCs. The origin of the receptors is a woman between 18 and 29 years old in good health. CDR3s include the opening cysteine and the closing phenylalanine or tryptophan. D genes are given only for firm matches. Expanded clones get a size class; other rows say once, few or many, or leave the size out.

j_gene,d_gene,abundance,v_gene,CDR3aa,CDR3nt
TRBJ2-1,TRBD2,many,TRBV29-1,CSVRGLAGGQFF,TGCAGCGTTCGGGGACTAGCGGGAGGGCAGTTCTTC
TRBJ1-6,TRBD1,many,TRBV9,CASTKGTGVSPLHF,TGTGCCAGCACTAAAGGGACAGGGGTTTCACCCCTCCACTTT
TRBJ1-2,NA,few,TRBV7-9,CASSPGWAHYGYTF,TGTGCCAGCAGCCCGGGCTGGGCCCACTATGGCTACACCTTC
TRBJ1-1,NA,few,TRBV18,CASSPPISILNTEAFF,TGTGCCAGCTCACCACCTATTTCTATTTTGAACACTGAAGCTTTCTTT
TRBJ2-1,TRBD1,NA,TRBV20-1,CSATPGQGGNEQFF,TGCAGTGCTACCCCGGGACAGGGAGGTAATGAGCAGTTCTTC
TRBJ2-7,TRBD2,NA,TRBV12-3/TRBV12-4,CASSPDYLSGRNEQYF,TGTGCCAGCTCCCCTGATTACCTTAGCGGGAGGAACGAGCAGTACTTC
TRBJ1-2,NA,NA,TRBV29-1,CSVEEHPGAYGYTF,TGCAGCGTTGAAGAACACCCTGGCGCCTATGGCTACACCTTC
TRBJ2-1,TRBD2,NA,TRBV5-1,CASSQWTSGRTNEQFF,TGCGCCAGCAGCCAATGGACTAGCGGGAGGACTAATGAGCAGTTCTTC
TRBJ1-2,TRBD1,few,TRBV27,CASSQRRDSRANYGYTF,TGTGCCAGCAGTCAACGACGGGACAGTAGAGCTAACTATGGCTACACCTTC
TRBJ2-3,NA,many,TRBV10-3,CAISEKAMGTDTQYF,TGTGCCATCAGTGAAAAAGCAATGGGCACAGATACGCAGTATTTT
TRBJ2-4,NA,NA,TRBV28,CASRRVVLENIQYF,TGTGCCAGCAGAAGGGTGGTTCTCGAAAACATTCAGTACTTC
TRBJ1-2,NA,few,TRBV20-1,CSARDPNRVSGYTF,TGCAGTGCTAGAGATCCCAACAGGGTATCTGGCTACACCTTC
TRBJ2-7,TRBD2,few,TRBV15,CATSRASGFSYEQYF,TGTGCCACCAGCAGAGCTAGCGGGTTCTCCTACGAGCAGTACTTC
TRBJ1-6,NA,few,TRBV18,CASSEAGSSVPLHF,TGTGCCAGCTCAGAGGCCGGATCCTCGGTACCCCTCCACTTT